These T cell receptor beta chains were read from a single sample in a study of cytomegalovirus exposure and HLA in healthy donors. TCRdb keeps only in-frame clones here, not all; method: immunoSEQ multiplex PCR. The sample yields 95,000 to 130,000 clones, 60% to 85% seen once. The sequencing sample was made of PBMCs. The receptors here all came from a woman in her late teens or twenties in good health and CMV-seronegative. Both conserved end residues are part of each CDR3. The order of the fields is clone size, D gene, V gene, J gene, CDR3 DNA, CDR3 protein. The D gene is left open where the match is weak. The size of a clone is reported for some rows only, either as once, few or many, or as a class for expanded clones.

many,-,TRBV2,TRBJ2-5,TGTGCCAGCAGTGTTCAGACTAGGCAAGAGACCCAGTACTTC,CASSVQTRQETQYF
-,-,TRBV5-1,TRBJ2-5,TGCGCCAGCAGCTCTTCCCCCACTAGCCTTGAGACCCAGTACTTC,CASSSSPTSLETQYF
-,TRBD1,TRBV28,TRBJ1-4,TGTGCCAGCAGTTTATGGGGACCAGAGGGACAGGGGGCGATTGGTGAAAAACTGTTTTTT,CASSLWGPEGQGAIGEKLFF
once,-,TRBV5-6,TRBJ1-1,TGTGCCAGCAGCCCTACCAGACGGGAGGAGGCTTTCTTT,CASSPTRREEAFF
-,-,TRBV28,TRBJ2-7,TGTGCCAGCACCCCGGGGGTTTCGTACGAGCAGTACTTC,CASTPGVSYEQYF
-,-,TRBV27,TRBJ1-5,TGTGCCAGTGGGACACGCAATCAGCCCCAGCATTTT,CASGTRNQPQHF
few,TRBD1,TRBV10-3,TRBJ2-7,TGTGCCATCAGTGCCGGGACAGGTCATTCCTACGAGCAGTACTTC,CAISAGTGHSYEQYF
-,TRBD1,TRBV9,TRBJ1-1,TGTGCCAGCAGCGCCCGGACAGGCGGTACTGAAGCTTTCTTT,CASSARTGGTEAFF
-,-,TRBV6-6,TRBJ2-3,TGTGCCAGCAGCCCATTGGGGGGGGCTAGCACAGATACGCAGTATTTT,CASSPLGGASTDTQYF
-,TRBD2,TRBV5-1,TRBJ2-1,TGCGCCAGCAGCTTGGGACGGACTAGCGTGGATGAGCAGTTCTTC,CASSLGRTSVDEQFF
few,-,TRBV14,TRBJ2-7,TGTGCCAGCAGCACGAGGCTTAGGATCTACGAGCAGTACTTC,CASSTRLRIYEQYF
-,-,TRBV5-1,TRBJ1-3,TGCGCCAGCAGCTTGGTGGGGCCGACCTCTGGAAACACCATATATTTT,CASSLVGPTSGNTIYF
-,-,TRBV30,TRBJ1-1,TGTGCCTGGAGTCTGGGCAGGTTGAACACTGAAGCTTTCTTT,CAWSLGRLNTEAFF